This TCR beta chain was obtained from a study of regulatory T cells in long-lasting Graves disease. Looked up from germline, CDR1 is SGHAT and CDR2 is FQNNGV. The CDR3 runs 17 residues. The V and J ends lost 5 bases and 0 bases respectively, with 17 bases between them. This clonotype was recorded at least ten times. Regarding time point: newly diagnosed GD, antithyroid drugs for less than 3 months. RNA from PBMCs was the source of the TCR library. In building TCR beta libraries, iRepertoire HTBI primers were used together with Arm-PCR of CDR3 regions. TCRdb re-called the multiplex PCR reads through MiXCR, storing one row per CDR3 protein. The sample holds about 440,000 distinct CDR3 sequences, over 15% seen once. The same specimen was also included in a second study, on T cells in Graves' hyperthyroidism and ophthalmopathy.

The TCR comes from a woman younger than 35 with Graves disease. The rearrangement uses TRBV11-2 and TRBJ2-1; a weak D match, TRBD2 (6 bases). The sequencing here drew on peripheral blood mononuclear cells (PBMCs), taken at new diagnosis, from a patient treated with antithyroid drugs. The CDR3 DNA sequence: TGTGCCAGCAGCCGGGGGTTTAGCGGTAGCTCCTACAATGAGCAGTTCTTC. This gives the protein CASSRGFSGSSYNEQFF.